This TCR beta chain is drawn from a study of OX40 agonist ivuxolimab in advanced cancers. Turning to the study itself: Ivuxolimab, which is an agonistic anti-OX40 (CD134) antibody, was administered to the patients.

The length of the CDR3 is 11 residues. Germline V gene data show CDR1 as SGHAT and CDR2 as FQNNGV. V was pared by 5 bases and J by 10 bases, with 11 bases between. The assay was immunoSEQ multiplex PCR, and TCRdb's table has in-frame clones only and misses some. The data contain around 14,000 clones, around 75% of them seen just once; the ten biggest clones take up roughly 36%. V and J are TRBV11-2 and TRBJ1-2; D perhaps matches TRBD1 (5 bases). The input for sequencing was CD4+ or CD8+ T cells sorted from blood, taken in a trial of the OX40 agonist ivuxolimab. The sequence was obtained from an adult with an advanced solid tumor such as melanoma, head and neck, liver or kidney cancer. CDR3 region: CASSGIRDYTF. CDR3 sequence (DNA): TGTGCCAGCAGCGGCATCAGGGACTACACCTTC.